Listed here are 13 T cell receptor beta chains from one sample, sequenced in a study of Graves' ophthalmopathy and Graves' hyperthyroidism. Amplifying from RNA transcripts, the study obtained TCR beta CDR3 regions. HTBI primers served in a first-round RT-PCR, which a second-round multiplex PCR followed. Each CDR3 protein is one row after TCRdb ran MiXCR on the multiplex PCR reads. Altogether approximately 700,000 distinct CDR3 sequences are present, approximately 40% being singletons, with the ten largest covering less than 55%. The sequencing sample was made of peripheral blood. Receptors were obtained from an adult man with Graves' ophthalmopathy.

In this sample, this clonotype turned up a few times. The chain uses TRBV20-1 and TRBJ2-5; D is perhaps TRBD2 (7 bases). Germline V CDR1 and CDR2: DFQATT, SNEGSKA (reference sequence). CDR3 size: 13 residues. Trimming cost V 2 bases and J 5 bases, with 12 bases left between them. CDR3: CSARRGGLETQYF. For the CDR3, the DNA is TGCAGTGCTAGAAGGGGGGGGCTGGAGACCCAGTACTTC.

In this sample, this clonotype turned up a few times. The CDR3 loop is CSVRDISNTEAFF. DNA for the CDR3: TGCAGCGTAAGGGACATATCGAACACTGAAGCTTTCTTT. The chain recombines TRBV29-1 with TRBJ1-1; D is possibly TRBD1 (6 bases). This CDR3 spans 13 amino acids. Trimming shortened V by 6 bases and J by 1 base, and 12 bases separated the two germline ends. Germline values: CDR1 SQVTM, CDR2 ANQGSEA.

In its sample, this clonotype was seen many times. This sequence joins TRBV20-1 and TRBJ1-1; 7 nucleotides agree with TRBD1. There are 13 residues in the CDR3. V lost 5 bases to trimming and J lost 0 bases; unmatched junction nucleotides: 3. Germline CDR1 is DFQATT and CDR2 is SNEGSKA (reference sequence). In nucleotides, the CDR3 is TGCAGTGCTGACGACAGGGTGAACACTGAAGCTTTCTTT. Translating it yields CSADDRVNTEAFF.

Only a few counts were recorded for this clonotype. For the CDR3, the DNA is TGTGCCAGCAGTTACCGACTAGCTTCCTCCTACGAGCAGTACTTC. It yields the protein CASSYRLASSYEQYF. The chain joins TRBV12-3 or TRBV12-4 to TRBJ2-7, with 7 nucleotides matching TRBD2. The CDR3 runs 15 residues. V shed 4 bases and J 0 bases; nucleotides not matched to a gene: 6.

This chain joins TRBV15 and TRBJ1-5; perhaps TRBD1 as D (6 bases). This CDR3 spans 15 amino acids. Trimming shortened V by 0 bases and J by 7 bases, and 13 bases separated the two germline ends. Germline V lookup: CDR1 LNHNV, CDR2 YYDKDF (reference sequence). The CDR3 DNA follows: TGTGCCACCAGCAGAGATCGGGGGCTGGGCCAGCCCCAGCATTTT. Translating it yields CATSRDRGLGQPQHF.

This clonotype showed up many times. The chain employs TRBV7-8 and TRBJ2-5; TRBD1 aligns across 8 bases. Germline assignment: CDR1 SGHVS and CDR2 FQNEAQ. Trimming took 5 bases from V and 2 from J; bases not matched to a gene: 7. The CDR3 runs 15 residues. The CDR3 DNA reads TGTGCCAGCAGCCGACAGGGGATCCTACAAGAGACCCAGTACTTC. This codes for CASSRQGILQETQYF.

This clonotype was observed many times. The rearrangement links TRBV19 to TRBJ2-6; D possibly corresponds to TRBD2 (6 bases). The V gene lost 3 bases and the J gene lost 2 bases, with 8 bases spanning the gap. The CDR3 consists of 15 residues. Germline values: CDR1 LNHDA, CDR2 SQIVND (reference sequence). CDR3 bases: TGTGCCAGTAGTATTGCGGGAACTGGGGCCAACGTCCTGACTTTC. It encodes CASSIAGTGANVLTF.

With regard to this clonotype: A much bigger clone sits one base away, suggesting this may be a read error. The chain carries TRBV7-2 and TRBJ2-2; no firm D call. From germline, CDR1 is SGHTA and CDR2 FQGNSA. CDR3 length: 15 amino acids. The CDR3 spells CAGSLVQTNTGELFF. CDR3 nucleotides: TGTGCCGGCAGCTTAGTCCAAACGAACACCGGGGAGCTGTTTTTT. Supplemented by reference TRBV7-2 and TRBJ2-2, the full variable domain reads GAGVSQSPSNKVTEKGKDVELRCDPISGHTALYWYRQSLGQGLEFLIYFQGNSAPDKSGLPSDRFSAERTGGSVSTLTIQRTQQEDSAVYLCAGSLVQTNTGELFFGEGSRLTVL.

This clonotype was seen only a few times. The genes are TRBV5-1 and TRBJ2-2; weak D call: TRBD1 (5 bases). The V gene's germline CDR1 is SGHRS and CDR2 YFSETQ. Trimming stripped 4 bases from V and 2 bases from J, with 15 bases between. This CDR3 region has 16 residues. The CDR3 spells CASSTSQEPNTGELFF. The CDR3 coding sequence is TGCGCCAGCAGCACGTCACAGGAGCCTAACACCGGGGAGCTGTTTTTT.

A few counts support this clonotype. V usage is TRBV7-9 and J usage is TRBJ2-5; 8 bases line up with TRBD2. Germline V gene sequence: CDR1 SEHNR, CDR2 FQNEAQ (reference sequence). With V trimmed by 5 bases and J by 5 bases, 10 bases remained unmatched. The CDR3 sequence is 15 residues long. The CDR3 here is CASSPSRAGVETQYF. DNA for the CDR3: TGTGCCAGCAGCCCATCTAGAGCGGGAGTTGAGACCCAGTACTTC.

In its sample, this clonotype was seen a few times. This chain links TRBV14 with TRBJ2-7; maybe TRBD1 (5 bases). V lost 0 bases and J lost 4, with 10 bases in between. The CDR3 runs to 14 residues. Per germline, CDR1 SGHDN and CDR2 FVKESK. The CDR3 sequence: CASSQERTPYEQYF. DNA of the CDR3: TGTGCCAGCAGCCAAGAACGGACACCGTACGAGCAGTACTTC.

On this clonotype: This may be a read error, as it is one base from a much larger clone. The gene calls are TRBV7-7 and TRBJ2-2; possibly TRBD2 for D (5 bases). Germline values: CDR1 SSHAT, CDR2 FNYEAQ (reference sequence). This CDR3 has 14 residues. CDR3 residues: CASSKSTNTGEPFF. The CDR3 coding sequence is TGTGCTAGCAGCAAAAGTACGAACACCGGGGAGCCGTTTTTT.

Ten or more counts support this clonotype. V and J are TRBV2 and TRBJ1-1; D may be TRBD1 (6 bases). Trimming removed 5 bases at V and 5 bases at J, with 12 bases between. The CDR3 is 13 residues long. Germline V CDR1 and CDR2: SNHLY, FYNNEI. The DNA for the CDR3 is TGTGCCAGCAGTAACAGGGTTAATACTGAAGCTTTCTTT. Its translation: CASSNRVNTEAFF.